The source of this T cell receptor beta chain is a study of tumor and adjacent non-tumor tissue in lung cancer. Study-level results: In normal lung, the top 100 clones were significantly more dominant than in tumor.

There are a few counts of this clonotype. The antigen remains unidentified. At one end the junction does not follow the germline gene, possibly because of a read error. The CDR3 has 18 amino acids. Germline CDR1 SGHNT, CDR2 YENEEA. TCRbeta libraries were built with three rounds of nested PCR, modified from ARM-PCR. TCRdb called the multiplex PCR reads again in MiXCR, with one record for every CDR3 protein. The data show some 100,000 distinct CDR3 sequences, about 80% seen once. The template was RNA from unsorted bulk tissue. Distant lung tissue was collected more than 3 cm away from the tumor edge. The source is a man in his fifties or sixties with small cell lung cancer. The rearrangement joins TRBV11-3 to TRBJ2-1; 12 positions agree with TRBD2. Source material: distant non-tumor lung tissue. In DNA, the CDR3 is TGTGCTAGCAGCTTAGATGGGGTGGTACTAGCGGGGGGAGGTGAGCAGTTCTTC. It is translated as CASSLDGVVLAGGGEQFF. Based on the CDR3 plus reference TRBV11-3 and TRBJ2-1, the full variable domain is EAGVVQSPRYKIIEKKQPVAFWCNPISGHNTLYWYLQNLGQGPELLIRYENEEAVDDSQLPKDRFSAERLKGVDSTLKIQPAELGDSAVYLCASSLDGVVLAGGGEQFFGPGTRLTVL.